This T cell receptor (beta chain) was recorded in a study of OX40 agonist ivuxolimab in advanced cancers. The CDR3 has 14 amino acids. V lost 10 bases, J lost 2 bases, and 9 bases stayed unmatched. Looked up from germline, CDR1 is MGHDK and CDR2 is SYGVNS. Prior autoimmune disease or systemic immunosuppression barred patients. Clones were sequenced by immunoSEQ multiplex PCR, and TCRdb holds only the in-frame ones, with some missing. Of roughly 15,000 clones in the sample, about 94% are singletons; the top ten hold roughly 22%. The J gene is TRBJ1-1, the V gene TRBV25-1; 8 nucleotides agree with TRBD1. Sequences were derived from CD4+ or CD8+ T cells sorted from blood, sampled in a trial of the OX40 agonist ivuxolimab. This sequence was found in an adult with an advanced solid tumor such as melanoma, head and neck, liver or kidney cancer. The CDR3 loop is CATSIGQGNTEAFF. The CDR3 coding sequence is TGTGCCACAAGTATCGGACAGGGAAACACTGAAGCTTTCTTT.